This T cell receptor (beta chain) was observed in a study of blood T cell repertoires in COVID-19. Study context: The United States, Italy and Spain supplied acute and convalescent COVID-19 samples. The cDNA or gDNA used as material had been derived from T cells, B-cell-depleted T cells, or PBMCs.

Original analysis: Amplification of reference gene primers provided the estimated nucleated cell counts. Repertoires were generated with immunoSEQ multiplex PCR, while TCRdb's copy carries only in-frame clones and drops some. That table is the source of V, J and clone size, and D and trimming were worked out from the DNA. In the table there are roughly 670,000 clones, over 80% of which are singletons. The CDR3 runs 13 residues. Input material: peripheral blood. The receptor comes from a woman under 30 with acute or convalescent COVID-19. The chain joins TRBV1 to TRBJ1-2; the tabulated D call, TRBD1, remains unverified against the DNA. TRBV1 is a pseudogene locus. Written as DNA, the CDR3 is TGCACCAACCGGACAGGGGCTGTGTTTTTCTACACCTTC. Its translation: CTNRTGAVFFYTF.